The 25 T cell receptor beta chains presented below share a single source sample, sequenced in a study of monozygotic twins with inflammatory bowel disease. With the 5' RACE reads reprocessed, TCRdb shows one record per CDR3 protein and no DNA. Its table records 150,000 to 200,000 distinct CDR3 sequences. Sequenced: blood. These TCRs come from a human donor with ulcerative colitis or Crohn's disease, or a healthy co-twin of an affected twin (not recorded which).

The chain carries TRBV29-1 and TRBJ2-7; TCRdb selects TRBD2, and the lack of DNA leaves this call unchecked. This CDR3 region has 14 residues. Germline V gene sequence: CDR1 SQVTM, CDR2 ANQGSEA. The CDR3 spells CSVDRLAGSYEQYF.

V and J are TRBV21-1 and TRBJ1-5; no DNA is available, so the TRBD1 call from TCRdb remains unchecked. TRBV21-1 is a known pseudogene. The CDR3 length is 12 residues. This CDR3 reads CASDRVHQPQHF.

The chain employs TRBV6-2 or TRBV6-3 and TRBJ2-3. Per germline, CDR1 MNHEY and CDR2 SVGEGT. This CDR3 contains 11 residues. The CDR3 is CASNSPDTQYF.

The chain joins TRBV5-1 to TRBJ2-1; TCRdb designates TRBD2, a call that cannot be tested without DNA. This CDR3 spans 16 amino acids. The germline gives CDR1 SGHRS, CDR2 YFSETQ. CDR3 loop: CASSLGVAGTLDEQFF.

The J gene is TRBJ2-3, the V gene TRBV5-1; TCRdb returns TRBD1, unconfirmable since there is no DNA. Germline values: CDR1 SGHRS, CDR2 YFSETQ. This CDR3 is 15 amino acids long. CDR3: CASSLQGALTDTQYF.

CDR3 sequence: CASRGASGGANSYNEQFF. The V call is TRBV25-1, the J call TRBJ2-1; lacking DNA, the TRBD2 call made by TCRdb goes unchecked. This CDR3 has 18 residues. The germline V gene encodes CDR1 MGHDK and CDR2 SYGVNS. Using reference TRBV25-1 and TRBJ2-1 for the parts outside the CDR3, the full variable domain is EADIYQTPRYLVIGTGKKITLECSQTMGHDKMYWYQQDPGMELHLIHYSYGVNSTEKGDLSSESTVSRIRTEHFPLTLESARPSHTSQYLCASRGASGGANSYNEQFFGPGTRLTVL.

This chain uses TRBV19 with TRBJ2-1; TCRdb selects TRBD1, and the lack of DNA leaves this call unchecked. Germline loops: CDR1 LNHDA, CDR2 SQIVND (reference sequence). The CDR3 runs to 14 residues. The chain's CDR3 is CASSIYRRNNEQFF.

This rearrangement joins TRBV20-1 to TRBJ1-4. This CDR3 contains 13 residues. Germline-derived CDR1 and CDR2 are DFQATT and SNEGSKA (reference sequence). The CDR3 loop is CSASAGPNEKLFF.

The gene calls are TRBV19 and TRBJ2-1; TCRdb lists TRBD1, though no DNA is available to test this call. Germline CDR1 and CDR2: LNHDA and SQIVND (reference sequence). This CDR3 spans 12 amino acids. The CDR3 region is CASGTGGNEQFF.

The chain links TRBV28 to TRBJ1-6. Germline CDR1 MDHEN, CDR2 SYDVKM. There are 14 residues in the CDR3. CDR3 amino acids: CASIPQRGNSPLHF.

The chain couples TRBV27 to TRBJ2-7. From germline, CDR1 is MNHEY and CDR2 SMNVEV (reference sequence). The CDR3 spans 13 residues. This CDR3 reads CASSFDGSYEQYF.

The chain couples TRBV5-1 to TRBJ2-3; TCRdb's assignment of TRBD2 cannot be checked, as there is no DNA. This CDR3 spans 16 amino acids. Looked up from germline, CDR1 is SGHRS and CDR2 is YFSETQ. CDR3 sequence reads: CASSWRGLAGADTQYF.

The chain joins TRBV29-1 to TRBJ2-1; TCRdb calls TRBD2, which cannot be checked without DNA. CDR3 length: 15 amino acids. Germline V CDR1 and CDR2: SQVTM, ANQGSEA. The CDR3 reads CSAVGGMSGRGEQFF.

The chain links TRBV20-1 to TRBJ2-5; TCRdb lists TRBD2, though no DNA is available to test this call. The CDR3 is 12 amino acids. Germline V gives CDR1 DFQATT, CDR2 SNEGSKA (reference sequence). This CDR3 is CSAVAGQETQYF.

The CDR3 region is CASSLLLGNEQFF. This rearrangement joins TRBV7-9 to TRBJ2-1. CDR1 is SEHNR and CDR2 is FQNEAQ in the germline V gene (reference sequence). The CDR3 runs to 13 residues. The variable domain in full, with the rest retrieved from reference TRBV7-9 and TRBJ2-1, is DTGVSQNPRHKITKRGQNVTFRCDPISEHNRLYWYRQTLGQGPEFLTYFQNEAQLEKSRLLSDRFSAERPKGSFSTLEIQRTEQGDSAMYLCASSLLLGNEQFFGPGTRLTVL.

This chain links TRBV6-2 or TRBV6-3 with TRBJ2-7; TCRdb's D call of TRBD2 is untestable without DNA. This CDR3 is built from 17 residues. The germline CDR1 and CDR2 sequences are MNHEY and SVGEGT. This CDR3 is CASRGLAGGSPVHEQYF.

The chain carries TRBV12-3 or TRBV12-4 and TRBJ1-1. The CDR3 consists of 15 residues. This CDR3 is CASRQYRTVDTEAFF.

The chain is built from TRBV5-1 and TRBJ1-1. This CDR3 region has 14 residues. CDR1 and CDR2 (germline): SGHRS, YFSETQ. The CDR3 region is CASSLEVAGTEAFF.

This CDR3 reads CAWSAIRTSAYEQYF. The chain employs TRBV30 and TRBJ2-7; TCRdb lists TRBD2, though no DNA is available to test this call. This CDR3 spans 15 amino acids. Germline V gives CDR1 GTSNPN, CDR2 SVGIG (reference sequence).

The chain combines TRBV30 with TRBJ1-6; TCRdb reports TRBD1, a call that lacks DNA to check it against. Germline CDR1 and CDR2: GTSNPN and SVGIG (reference sequence). The CDR3 has 17 residues. The CDR3 loop reads CAWSAPGQQRMNSPLHF.

The chain is built from TRBV12-3 or TRBV12-4 and TRBJ2-5; TCRdb names TRBD2, which stays unverified in the absence of DNA. The CDR3 is 15 amino acids. CDR3 residues: CASSPQGLVGETQYF.

V usage is TRBV5-1 and J usage is TRBJ2-7. Germline V lookup: CDR1 SGHRS, CDR2 YFSETQ. This CDR3 has 15 amino acids. The CDR3 loop is CASSLAPDGIYEQYF.

The chain links TRBV2 to TRBJ2-7. This CDR3 comprises 13 residues. CDR1 is SNHLY, CDR2 FYNNEI, per germline. CDR3 loop: CASSTRPLYEQYF.

The chain combines TRBV7-6 with TRBJ2-1; no DNA is available, so the TRBD1 call from TCRdb remains unchecked. This CDR3 has 15 amino acids. The germline CDR1 and CDR2 sequences are SGHVS and FNYEAQ. Here the CDR3 reads CASSVQDQGYNEQFF.

The rearrangement links TRBV29-1 to TRBJ1-1. The V gene's germline CDR1 is SQVTM and CDR2 ANQGSEA. The CDR3 has 12 residues. CDR3 amino acids: CSVEARQTGAFF.